Below are 30 T cell receptor beta chains sequenced from a single sample in a study of PD-L1 blockade in urothelial cancer. Repertoires were generated with immunoSEQ multiplex PCR, while TCRdb's copy carries only in-frame clones and drops some. The sample carries 20,000 to 25,000 clones, about 90% recorded once. Material: PBMCs, obtained around atezolizumab (anti-PD-L1) treatment. The source is a woman aged 55-70 years with urothelial cancer.

This clone was observed once. The chain carries TRBV9 and TRBJ1-1; 8 bases fit TRBD1. Germline V gene sequence: CDR1 SGDLS, CDR2 YYNGEE. V dropped 3 bases and J dropped 5; count of bases not matched to a gene: 9. The CDR3 is 15 amino acids. The CDR3 nucleotides are TGTGCCAGCAGCGCCGGAGGGACAGGAGGGACTGAAGCTTTCTTT. Its protein is CASSAGGTGGTEAFF. Full variable domain (remainder filled in from reference TRBV9 and TRBJ1-1): DSGVTQTPKHLITATGQRVTLRCSPRSGDLSVYWYQQSLDQGLQFLIQYYNGEERAKGNILERFSAQQFPDLHSELNLSSLELGDSALYFCASSAGGTGGTEAFFGQGTRLTVV.

The chain employs TRBV5-1 and TRBJ2-3; 12 nucleotides agree with TRBD2. V lost 4 bases to trimming and J lost 3 bases; unmatched junction nucleotides: 9. This CDR3 has 17 residues. The germline CDR1 and CDR2 sequences are SGHRS and YFSETQ. The CDR3 nucleotides read TGCGCCAGCAGCCCCGTTCGGACTAGCGGGAATACAGATACGCAGTATTTT. This gives the protein CASSPVRTSGNTDTQYF.

J is TRBJ1-5 and V is TRBV7-9; a weak D match, TRBD1 (5 bases). The germline gives CDR1 SEHNR, CDR2 FQNEAQ (reference sequence). There are 15 residues in the CDR3. Trimming removed 0 bases from V and 2 bases from J, with 8 bases in between. The CDR3 DNA sequence: TGTGCCAGCAGCTTAGCGGGGGGGGGCAATCAGCCCCAGCATTTT. Protein: CASSLAGGGNQPQHF. The variable domain in full, with the rest retrieved from reference TRBV7-9 and TRBJ1-5, is DTGVSQNPRHKITKRGQNVTFRCDPISEHNRLYWYRQTLGQGPEFLTYFQNEAQLEKSRLLSDRFSAERPKGSFSTLEIQRTEQGDSAMYLCASSLAGGGNQPQHFGDGTRLSIL.

This clone has more than one count but fewer than ten. The chain combines TRBV10-1 with TRBJ1-2; no definite D call. This CDR3 is built from 13 residues. Per germline, CDR1 WNHNN and CDR2 SYGVQD (reference sequence). V was clipped by 2 bases and J by 4 bases, with 8 bases between them. The CDR3 nucleotides are TGCGCCAGCAGTGAGGACATACGCTATGGCTACACCTTC. Encoded protein: CASSEDIRYGYTF.

This chain connects TRBV5-6 to TRBJ2-7; tentative D call: TRBD1 (5 bases). Trimming left V 1 base short and J 0 bases short, with 11 bases between. The CDR3 contains 15 residues. The germline CDR1 and CDR2 sequences are SGHDT and YYEEEE. CDR3 in DNA: TGTGCCAGCAGCTTGTCCTCTAGGGGCTCCTACGAGCAGTACTTC. Encoded protein: CASSLSSRGSYEQYF.

This clone was counted a single time. The chain couples TRBV7-2 to TRBJ2-5; weak D call: TRBD2 (5 bases). This CDR3 has 17 residues. Germline V lookup: CDR1 SGHTA, CDR2 FQGNSA. V lost 2 bases, J lost 4 bases, and 20 bases lay in between. DNA for the CDR3: TGTGCCAGCAGCTTAAGCCGGGGAGCGAGAGGAGGAGAGACCCAGTACTTC. As protein: CASSLSRGARGGETQYF.

V usage is TRBV19 and J usage is TRBJ2-1, with a tentative D call TRBD1 (6 bases). Germline V gene sequence: CDR1 LNHDA, CDR2 SQIVND (reference sequence). CDR3 length: 17 amino acids. V shed 4 bases and J shed 0 bases, with 16 bases lying between them. CDR3 DNA sequence: TGTGCCAGTAGTAGATCCCCGAGACAGGTCTCCTACAATGAGCAGTTCTTC. Its protein is CASSRSPRQVSYNEQFF.

The V gene is TRBV7-2, the J gene TRBJ2-1; 9 bases align to TRBD2. V was clipped by 1 base and J by 8 bases; unmatched bases: 9. CDR1 SGHTA and CDR2 FQGNSA come from the germline V gene. This CDR3 is 16 amino acids long. CDR3 sequence (DNA): TGTGCCAGCAGCTTAGGAGGCGGGAGGGCCGGGGATGAGCAGTTCTTC. Translating gives CASSLGGGRAGDEQFF.

This clone was detected only once. This chain connects TRBV28 to TRBJ2-7; 10 nucleotides agree with TRBD2. CDR1 is MDHEN and CDR2 is SYDVKM in the germline V gene. Trimming took 1 base from V and 0 from J; bases not matched to a gene: 9. The CDR3 has 18 residues. The CDR3 spells CASSLYSPTSGASYEQYF. CDR3 nucleotide sequence: TGTGCCAGCAGTTTATACAGTCCCACTAGCGGGGCCTCCTACGAGCAGTACTTC.

This clone has only one observation. This chain uses TRBV4-2 with TRBJ2-6; no clear D. Trimming stripped 1 base from V and 0 bases from J, with 7 bases between. Looked up from germline, CDR1 is LGHNA and CDR2 is YNFKEQ. This CDR3 is built from 16 residues. As DNA, the CDR3 is TGTGCCAGCAGCCAAGGGTATAGCTCTGGGGCCAACGTCCTGACTTTC. Protein sequence: CASSQGYSSGANVLTF.

CDR3 amino acids: CASRGQDSTYEQYF. The DNA of the CDR3 is TGTGCCAGCAGAGGGCAGGACAGCACCTACGAGCAGTACTTC. V is TRBV5-6 and J is TRBJ2-7, with D possibly being TRBD1 (6 bases). The germline gives CDR1 SGHDT, CDR2 YYEEEE. This CDR3 spans 14 amino acids. V gave up 5 bases and J gave up 2 bases, with 14 bases separating them.

The V gene is TRBV14, the J gene TRBJ2-1, with unresolved D. The CDR3 extends over 13 amino acids. Trimming stripped 4 bases from V and 6 bases from J, with 10 bases between. Germline V lookup: CDR1 SGHDN, CDR2 FVKESK. The CDR3 DNA follows: TGTGCCAGCAGCCTCCTCGACTTCAATGAGCAGTTCTTC. Its protein is CASSLLDFNEQFF. The whole variable domain, filled in from reference TRBV14 and TRBJ2-1, reads EAGVTQFPSHSVIEKGQTVTLRCDPISGHDNLYWYRRVMGKEIKFLLHFVKESKQDESGMPNNRFLAERTGGTYSTLKVQPAELEDSGVYFCASSLLDFNEQFFGPGTRLTVL.

The chain uses TRBV30 and TRBJ1-5, with unresolved D. There are 12 residues in the CDR3. V was trimmed by 7 bases and J by 2 bases, leaving 9 bases between them. CDR1 is GTSNPN and CDR2 is SVGIG in the germline V gene (reference sequence). The CDR3 DNA reads TGTGCCTACGAGAGGGGCAATCAGCCCCAGCATTTT. Protein sequence: CAYERGNQPQHF.

The chain joins TRBV19 to TRBJ1-1; 9 bases line up with TRBD1. The CDR3 loop spans 14 amino acids. Germline V CDR1 and CDR2: LNHDA, SQIVND (reference sequence). V lost 3 bases to trimming and J lost 4 bases; unmatched junction nucleotides: 3. The CDR3 spells CASSMLDRGTEAFF. The CDR3 nucleotides read TGTGCCAGTAGTATGTTGGACAGGGGCACTGAAGCTTTCTTT.

The rearrangement uses TRBV5-1 and TRBJ1-5; 7 nucleotides agree with TRBD1. The CDR3 is 17 residues long. V was pared by 0 bases and J by 2 bases, with 8 bases of the junction left unmatched. CDR1 is SGHRS and CDR2 is YFSETQ in the germline V gene. In DNA, the CDR3 is TGCGCCAGCAGCTTGGGGGTACAGGGGCCGGGCAATCAGCCCCAGCATTTT. It translates to CASSLGVQGPGNQPQHF. Full variable domain (missing parts from reference TRBV5-1 and TRBJ1-5): KAGVTQTPRYLIKTRGQQVTLSCSPISGHRSVSWYQQTPGQGLQFLFEYFSETQRNKGNFPGRFSGRQFSNSRSEMNVSTLELGDSALYLCASSLGVQGPGNQPQHFGDGTRLSIL.

V is TRBV10-3 and J is TRBJ1-2; D gene unclear. Germline CDR1 is ENHRY and CDR2 is SYGVKD. The CDR3 spans 15 residues. V lost 1 base and J 0 bases, leaving 9 bases between the germline ends. The CDR3 DNA follows: TGTGCCATCAGTGAGTTGAGGTCACCTAACTATGGCTACACCTTC. This translates into CAISELRSPNYGYTF.

The chain is built from TRBV5-1 and TRBJ1-2, with TRBD1 matching over 7 bases. After removal of 0 bases from V and 4 bases from J, the junction contained 3 bases not matched to a gene. The CDR3 has 14 residues. Germline-derived CDR1 and CDR2 are SGHRS and YFSETQ. This chain's CDR3 is CASSLGDSIYGYTF. The CDR3 nucleotides read TGCGCCAGCAGCTTGGGGGACAGTATCTATGGCTACACCTTC.

The chain carries TRBV7-2 and TRBJ1-1, with 7 bases identical to TRBD1. Germline V gives CDR1 SGHTA, CDR2 FQGNSA. The V and J ends lost 5 bases and 6 bases, in that order; junction bases with no gene match: 12. This CDR3 is 15 amino acids long. The CDR3 protein is CASSPNAGGWAEAFF. As DNA, the CDR3 is TGTGCCAGCAGCCCGAACGCAGGGGGTTGGGCTGAAGCTTTCTTT.

This sequence joins TRBV4-1 and TRBJ2-7; no definite D call. With 6 bases removed from V and 9 bases from J, the gap between germline ends came to 12 bases. The CDR3 spans 11 residues. Germline V gene sequence: CDR1 MGHRA, CDR2 YSYEKL. CDR3 protein: CASSGPGVQYF. CDR3 in DNA: TGCGCCAGCAGTGGGCCTGGCGTGCAGTACTTC.

This clone was counted only a few times. The genes are TRBV19 and TRBJ1-5, with 11 bases that match TRBD1. The junction had 5 bases not matched to a gene; V was cut back by 7 bases and J by 6 bases. Germline CDR1 reads LNHDA; CDR2 reads SQIVND (reference sequence). This CDR3 comprises 14 residues. Here the CDR3 DNA reads TGTGCCAGTACCGTGGACAGGGGGCTTCAGCCCCAGCATTTT. It translates to CASTVDRGLQPQHF.

The rearrangement uses TRBV7-6 and TRBJ2-7; 7 nucleotides agree with TRBD1. V shed 4 bases, J shed 2 bases, and the junction held 5 bases outside the gene matches. The CDR3 spans 14 residues. From germline, CDR1 is SGHVS and CDR2 FNYEAQ. The CDR3 here is CASSSSDRAYEQYF. CDR3 DNA: TGTGCCAGCAGCTCCTCCGACAGGGCCTACGAGCAGTACTTC.

The chain carries TRBV5-4 and TRBJ2-7; no clear D gene. Germline CDR1 is SGHNT and CDR2 is YYREEE (reference sequence). The CDR3 covers 14 residues. V was pared by 3 bases and J by 2 bases, with 12 bases between. The CDR3 here is CASSSSRGAYEQYF. DNA of the CDR3: TGTGCCAGCAGCTCCTCCCGAGGAGCCTACGAGCAGTACTTC.

This clone was seen just once. This chain uses TRBV2 with TRBJ1-2, with 7 bases matching TRBD1. CDR1 is SNHLY and CDR2 is FYNNEI in the germline V gene. The CDR3 is 14 amino acids. V dropped 6 bases and J dropped 6; count of bases not matched to a gene: 10. The CDR3 region has the DNA TGTGCCAGCAGGCAGGGACAGACAAGGCATGGCTACACCTTC. Translated, it gives CASRQGQTRHGYTF.

J is TRBJ1-4 and V is TRBV18; the D gene is possibly TRBD1 (6 bases). CDR1 is KGHSH, CDR2 LQKENI, per germline. V shed 4 bases and J shed 4 bases, with 16 bases lying between them. This CDR3 is built from 16 residues. The chain's CDR3 is CASSLVPGEINEKLFF. Here the CDR3 DNA reads TGTGCCAGCTCACTGGTGCCAGGGGAAATTAATGAAAAACTGTTTTTT.

V and J are TRBV5-4 and TRBJ2-3; 8 bases map to TRBD1. CDR3 length: 14 residues. V gave up 5 bases and J gave up 3 bases; unmatched junction bases: 5. Germline values: CDR1 SGHNT, CDR2 YYREEE (reference sequence). CDR3 DNA sequence: TGTGCCAGCAGTTTCAGGGGGCCTACAGATACGCAGTATTTT. Translating it yields CASSFRGPTDTQYF.

This chain uses TRBV6-5 with TRBJ2-2; tentatively, D is TRBD1 (6 bases). The CDR3 consists of 13 residues. Germline CDR1 MNHEY, CDR2 SVGAGI. V was pared by 6 bases and J by 11 bases, with 16 bases between. CDR3: CASRAGTSGELFF. CDR3 in DNA: TGTGCCAGCAGAGCCGGGACAAGCGGCGAGCTGTTTTTT.

Here the CDR3 reads CASSLTGKNIQYF. Written as DNA, the CDR3 is TGTGCCAGCAGTTTGACAGGGAAAAACATTCAGTACTTC. The chain recombines TRBV27 with TRBJ2-4; 7 nucleotides align to TRBD1. Germline V CDR1 and CDR2: MNHEY, SMNVEV (reference sequence). V trimming: 3 bases; J trimming: 4 bases; junction bases outside the gene matches: 0. The CDR3 covers 13 residues.

This sequence joins TRBV5-6 and TRBJ2-5, with a possible D match to TRBD2 (5 bases). The CDR3 has 15 residues. V was trimmed by 0 bases and J by 3 bases, leaving 12 bases between them. Germline loops: CDR1 SGHDT, CDR2 YYEEEE. The DNA of the CDR3 is TGTGCCAGCAGCTTGGGTAGACGGACTGAAGAGACCCAGTACTTC. Protein product: CASSLGRRTEETQYF. Full variable domain (missing parts from reference TRBV5-6 and TRBJ2-5): DAGVTQSPTHLIKTRGQQVTLRCSPKSGHDTVSWYQQALGQGPQFIFQYYEEEERQRGNFPDRFSGHQFPNYSSELNVNALLLGDSALYLCASSLGRRTEETQYFGPGTRLLVL.

The CDR3 reads CASSSVSSGSYEQYF. The CDR3 DNA is TGTGCCAGCAGTTCGGTAAGTAGCGGGAGTTACGAGCAGTACTTC. The genes are TRBV28 and TRBJ2-7; 9 nucleotides match TRBD2. Germline-derived CDR1 and CDR2 are MDHEN and SYDVKM. The CDR3 consists of 15 residues. V lost 4 bases, J lost 4 bases, and 8 bases stayed unmatched.

This clone was seen a single time. This chain uses TRBV28 with TRBJ1-2; D is unresolved. Germline CDR1 is MDHEN and CDR2 is SYDVKM. The ends were cut back, 6 bases at V and 8 bases at J, with 19 bases in the middle. This CDR3 is built from 14 residues. CDR3 nucleotides: TGTGCCAGCAGGGTCCGGGAGTCACCGCTGGGCTACACCTTC. This codes for CASRVRESPLGYTF.